This TCR beta chain was identified during a study of identical twins. The study's findings and limits: Models predicted less out-of-frame TCR alpha sharing in monozygotic twins than was found. Twins shared beta out-of-frame sequences in excess, but this excess was weaker.

CDR1 and CDR2 from the germline V gene are SQVTM and ANQGSEA. V lost 4 bases to trimming and J lost 2 bases, with 15 bases between them. The CDR3 covers 14 residues. Carrying unique molecular identifiers, the cDNA also gained a universal primer site through template switching. TCRdb processed the 5' RACE reads anew with MiXCR; each CDR3 protein has one entry. The table shows a few hundred thousand distinct CDR3 sequences, with roughly 9.5% occurring only once. The table lists this clonotype with many counts. The antigen is undetermined. The same sample was also used in a study of yellow fever vaccine responses in identical twins.

The sequencing sample was made of PBMCs. This clonotype originated in a woman in her late teens or twenties in good health. The chain uses TRBV29-1 and TRBJ2-7, with D possibly called TRBD1 or TRBD2 (5 bases each). The CDR3 DNA is TGCAGCGTTGTCCGGGACGGAACCACCTACGAGCAGTACTTC. Its protein product is CSVVRDGTTYEQYF.